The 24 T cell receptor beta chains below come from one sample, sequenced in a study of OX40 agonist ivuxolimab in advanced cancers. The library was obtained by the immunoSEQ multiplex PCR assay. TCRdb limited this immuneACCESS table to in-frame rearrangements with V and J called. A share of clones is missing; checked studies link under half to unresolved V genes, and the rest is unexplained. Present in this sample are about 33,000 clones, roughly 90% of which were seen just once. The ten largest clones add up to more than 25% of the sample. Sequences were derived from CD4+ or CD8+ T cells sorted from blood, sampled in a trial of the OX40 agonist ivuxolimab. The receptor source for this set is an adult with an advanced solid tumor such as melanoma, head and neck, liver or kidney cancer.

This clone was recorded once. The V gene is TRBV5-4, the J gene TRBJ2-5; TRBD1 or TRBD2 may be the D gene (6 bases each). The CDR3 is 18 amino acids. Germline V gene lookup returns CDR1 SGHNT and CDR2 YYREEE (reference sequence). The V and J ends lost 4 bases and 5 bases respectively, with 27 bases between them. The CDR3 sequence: CASSADAGHDRVLETQYF. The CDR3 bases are TGTGCCAGCAGCGCGGACGCGGGACACGACCGGGTATTGGAGACCCAGTACTTC.

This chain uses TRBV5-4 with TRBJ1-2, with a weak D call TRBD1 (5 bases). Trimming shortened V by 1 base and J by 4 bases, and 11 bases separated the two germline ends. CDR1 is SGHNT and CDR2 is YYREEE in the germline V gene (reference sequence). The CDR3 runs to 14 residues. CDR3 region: CASSLRNRLYGYTF. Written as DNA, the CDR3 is TGTGCCAGCAGCTTGAGGAACAGGCTCTATGGCTACACCTTC.

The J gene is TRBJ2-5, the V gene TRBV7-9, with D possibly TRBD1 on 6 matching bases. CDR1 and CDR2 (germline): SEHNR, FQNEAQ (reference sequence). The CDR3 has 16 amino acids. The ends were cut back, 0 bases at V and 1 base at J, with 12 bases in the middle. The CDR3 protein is CASSLAPQGTQETQYF. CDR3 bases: TGTGCCAGCAGCTTAGCACCCCAGGGGACCCAAGAGACCCAGTACTTC.

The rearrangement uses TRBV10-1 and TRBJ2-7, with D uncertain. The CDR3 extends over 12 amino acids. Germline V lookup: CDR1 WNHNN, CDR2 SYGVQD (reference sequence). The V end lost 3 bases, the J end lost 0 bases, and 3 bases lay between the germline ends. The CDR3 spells CASSDYSYEQYF. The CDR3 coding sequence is TGCGCCAGCAGTGATTACTCCTACGAGCAGTACTTC.

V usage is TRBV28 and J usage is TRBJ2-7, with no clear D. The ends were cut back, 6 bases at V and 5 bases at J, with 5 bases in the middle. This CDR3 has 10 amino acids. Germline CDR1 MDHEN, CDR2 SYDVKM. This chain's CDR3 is CASSTHEQYF. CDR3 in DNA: TGTGCCAGCAGCACCCACGAGCAGTACTTC.

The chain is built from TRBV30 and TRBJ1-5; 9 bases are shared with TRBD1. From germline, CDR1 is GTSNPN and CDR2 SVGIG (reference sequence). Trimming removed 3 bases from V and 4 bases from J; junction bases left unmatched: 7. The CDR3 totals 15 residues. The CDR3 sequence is CAWSDSGTGNQPQHF. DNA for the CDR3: TGTGCCTGGAGCGACTCTGGGACAGGGAATCAGCCCCAGCATTTT.

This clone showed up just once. CDR3 DNA: TGTGCCACCCAGCCAGGGGCCGGGACTAGCTACAATGAGCAGTTCTTC. Protein sequence: CATQPGAGTSYNEQFF. The chain carries TRBV13 and TRBJ2-1; 8 positions agree with TRBD2. The V gene end was trimmed by 10 bases and the J gene end by 3 bases; junction bases not matched to a gene: 14. The CDR3 extends over 16 amino acids. Looked up from germline, CDR1 is PRHDT and CDR2 is FYEKMQ (reference sequence).

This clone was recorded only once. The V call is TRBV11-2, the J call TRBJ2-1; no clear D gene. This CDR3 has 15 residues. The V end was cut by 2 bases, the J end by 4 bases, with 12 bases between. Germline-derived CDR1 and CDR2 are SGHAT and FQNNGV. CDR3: CASSLTRRSYNEQFF. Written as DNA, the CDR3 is TGTGCCAGCAGCTTAACACGGCGTTCTTACAATGAGCAGTTCTTC.

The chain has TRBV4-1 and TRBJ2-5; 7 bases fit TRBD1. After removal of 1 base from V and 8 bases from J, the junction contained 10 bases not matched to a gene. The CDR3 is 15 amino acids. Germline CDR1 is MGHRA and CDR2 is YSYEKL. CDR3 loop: CASSQGQGQQSTQYF. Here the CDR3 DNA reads TGCGCCAGCAGCCAAGGACAGGGCCAACAGAGTACCCAGTACTTC.

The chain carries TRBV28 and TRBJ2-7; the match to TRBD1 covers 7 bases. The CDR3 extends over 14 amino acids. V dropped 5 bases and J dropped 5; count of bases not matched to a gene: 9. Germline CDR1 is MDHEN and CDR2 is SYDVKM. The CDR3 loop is CASSPKRTGDEQYF. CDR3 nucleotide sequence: TGTGCCAGCAGTCCTAAAAGAACAGGGGACGAGCAGTACTTC.

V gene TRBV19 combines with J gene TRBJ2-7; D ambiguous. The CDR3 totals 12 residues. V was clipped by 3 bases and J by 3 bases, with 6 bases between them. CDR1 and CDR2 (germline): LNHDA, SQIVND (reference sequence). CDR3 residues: CASSMGSYEQYF. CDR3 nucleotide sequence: TGTGCCAGTAGTATGGGAAGCTACGAGCAGTACTTC.

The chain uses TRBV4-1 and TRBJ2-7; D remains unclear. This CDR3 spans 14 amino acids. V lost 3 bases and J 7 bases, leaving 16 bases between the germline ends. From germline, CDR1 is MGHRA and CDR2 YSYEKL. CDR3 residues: CASSHSSQAREQYF. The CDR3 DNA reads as TGCGCCAGCAGCCATTCTTCACAAGCTAGGGAGCAGTACTTC.

For the CDR3, the DNA is TGCGCCAGCAGTGAGTCGTCACAAATGTGGGGGGAGCTGTTTTTT. It specifies CASSESSQMWGELFF. V gene TRBV10-1 combines with J gene TRBJ2-2; D not resolved. This CDR3 comprises 15 residues. Trimming took off 0 bases at V and 8 bases at J, with 13 bases between the two ends. Germline V gives CDR1 WNHNN, CDR2 SYGVQD (reference sequence).

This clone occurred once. Here the CDR3 DNA reads TGTGCCAGCAGTTACTCCCGCGGAAACACCATATATTTT. This sequence encodes CASSYSRGNTIYF. The V and J genes are TRBV6-6 and TRBJ1-3; D remains ambiguous. Trimming took off 0 bases at V and 4 bases at J, with 4 bases between the two ends. The CDR3 totals 13 residues. From germline, CDR1 is MNHNY and CDR2 SVGAGI (reference sequence).

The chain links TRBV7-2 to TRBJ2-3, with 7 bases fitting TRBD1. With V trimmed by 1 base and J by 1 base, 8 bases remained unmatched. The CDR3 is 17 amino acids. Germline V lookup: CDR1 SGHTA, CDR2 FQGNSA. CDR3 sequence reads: CASSLGLGDSRTDTQYF. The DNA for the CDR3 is TGTGCCAGCAGCTTAGGGTTGGGGGACAGCCGCACAGATACGCAGTATTTT. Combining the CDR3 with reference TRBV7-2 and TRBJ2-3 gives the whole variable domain GAGVSQSPSNKVTEKGKDVELRCDPISGHTALYWYRQSLGQGLEFLIYFQGNSAPDKSGLPSDRFSAERTGGSVSTLTIQRTQQEDSAVYLCASSLGLGDSRTDTQYFGPGTRLTVL.

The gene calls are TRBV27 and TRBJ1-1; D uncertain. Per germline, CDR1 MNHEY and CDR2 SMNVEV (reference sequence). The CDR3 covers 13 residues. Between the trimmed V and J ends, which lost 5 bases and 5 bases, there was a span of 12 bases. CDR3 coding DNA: TGTGCCAGCAGTAATATGGTGGAGACTGAAGCTTTCTTT. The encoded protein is CASSNMVETEAFF.

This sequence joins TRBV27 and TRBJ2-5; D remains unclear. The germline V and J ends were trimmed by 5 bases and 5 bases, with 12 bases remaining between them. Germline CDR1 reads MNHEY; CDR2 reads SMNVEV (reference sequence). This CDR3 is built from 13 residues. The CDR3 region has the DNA TGTGCCAGCAGTACCGTAGCCCAGGAGACCCAGTACTTC. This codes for CASSTVAQETQYF.

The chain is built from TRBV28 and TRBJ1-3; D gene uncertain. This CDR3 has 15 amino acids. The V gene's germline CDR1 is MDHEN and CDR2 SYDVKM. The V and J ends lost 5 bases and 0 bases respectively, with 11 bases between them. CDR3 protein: CASSAGISSGNTIYF. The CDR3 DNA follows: TGTGCCAGCAGTGCCGGGATCAGCTCTGGAAACACCATATATTTT.

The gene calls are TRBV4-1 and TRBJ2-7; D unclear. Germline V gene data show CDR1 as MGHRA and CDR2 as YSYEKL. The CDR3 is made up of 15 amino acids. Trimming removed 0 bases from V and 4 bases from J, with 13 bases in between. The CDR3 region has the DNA TGCGCCAGCAGCCAAGATCCAGGTGTTGGGTACGAGCAGTACTTC. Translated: CASSQDPGVGYEQYF.

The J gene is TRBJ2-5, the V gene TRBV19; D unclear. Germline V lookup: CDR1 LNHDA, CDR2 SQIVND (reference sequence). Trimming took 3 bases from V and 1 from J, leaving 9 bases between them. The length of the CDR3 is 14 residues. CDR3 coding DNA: TGTGCCAGTAGTATCATGACAAGCCAAGAGACCCAGTACTTC. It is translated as CASSIMTSQETQYF.

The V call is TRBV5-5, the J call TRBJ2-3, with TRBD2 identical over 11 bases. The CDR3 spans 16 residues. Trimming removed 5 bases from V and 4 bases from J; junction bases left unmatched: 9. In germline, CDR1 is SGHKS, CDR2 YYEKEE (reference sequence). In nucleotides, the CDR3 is TGTGCCAGCAGTTTCCCGACTAGCGGGACGGCAGATACGCAGTATTTT. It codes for CASSFPTSGTADTQYF.

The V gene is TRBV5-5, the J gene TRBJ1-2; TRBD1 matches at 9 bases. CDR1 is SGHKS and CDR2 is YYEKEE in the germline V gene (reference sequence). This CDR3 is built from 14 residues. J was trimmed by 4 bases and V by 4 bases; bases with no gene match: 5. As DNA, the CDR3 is TGTGCCAGCAGCGCTGAGACAGGGGGCTATGGCTACACCTTC. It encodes CASSAETGGYGYTF.

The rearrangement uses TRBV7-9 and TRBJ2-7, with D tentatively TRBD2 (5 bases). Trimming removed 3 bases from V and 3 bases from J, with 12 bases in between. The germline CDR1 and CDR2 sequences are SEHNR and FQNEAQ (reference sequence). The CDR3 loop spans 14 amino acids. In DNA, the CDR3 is TGTGCCAGCAGCTTCAGCCTAGCTGGCTACGAGCAGTACTTC. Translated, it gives CASSFSLAGYEQYF. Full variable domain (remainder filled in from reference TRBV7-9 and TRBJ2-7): DTGVSQNPRHKITKRGQNVTFRCDPISEHNRLYWYRQTLGQGPEFLTYFQNEAQLEKSRLLSDRFSAERPKGSFSTLEIQRTEQGDSAMYLCASSFSLAGYEQYFGPGTRLTVT.

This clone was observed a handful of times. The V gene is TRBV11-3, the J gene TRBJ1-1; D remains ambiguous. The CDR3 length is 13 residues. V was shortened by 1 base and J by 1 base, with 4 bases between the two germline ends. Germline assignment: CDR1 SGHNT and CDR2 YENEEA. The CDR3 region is CASSLGANTEAFF. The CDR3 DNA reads TGTGCCAGCAGCTTAGGGGCGAACACTGAAGCTTTCTTT.